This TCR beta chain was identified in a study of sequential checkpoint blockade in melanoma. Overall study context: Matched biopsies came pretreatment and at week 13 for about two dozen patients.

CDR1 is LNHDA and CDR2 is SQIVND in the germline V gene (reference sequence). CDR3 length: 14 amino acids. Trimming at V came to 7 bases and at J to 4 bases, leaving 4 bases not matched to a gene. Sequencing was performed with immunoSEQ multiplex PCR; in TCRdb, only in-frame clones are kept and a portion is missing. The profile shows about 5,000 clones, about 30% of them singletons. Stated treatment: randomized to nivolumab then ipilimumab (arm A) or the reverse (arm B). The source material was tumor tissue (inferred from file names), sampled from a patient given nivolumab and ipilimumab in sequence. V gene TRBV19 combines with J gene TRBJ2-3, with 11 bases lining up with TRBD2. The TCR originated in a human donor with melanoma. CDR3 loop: CASTLAGGSDTQYF. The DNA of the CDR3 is TGTGCCAGTACCCTAGCGGGAGGTTCAGATACGCAGTATTTT. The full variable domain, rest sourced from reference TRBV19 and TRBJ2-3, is DGGITQSPKYLFRKEGQNVTLSCEQNLNHDAMYWYRQDPGQGLRLIYYSQIVNDFQKGDIAEGYSVSREKKESFPLTVTSAQKNPTAFYLCASTLAGGSDTQYFGPGTRLTVL.